The 6 T cell receptor beta chains given below trace back to one sample, sequenced in a study of OX40 agonist ivuxolimab in advanced cancers. The protocol used for the library was the immunoSEQ multiplex PCR assay. The table comes from immuneACCESS by way of TCRdb, which keeps in-frame sequences with V and J called. Part of the clones is missing from these tables; in studies checked, under half for an unresolved V gene and the rest for unknown reasons. A total of some 100,000 clones appear in this sample, 90% of them only once. Around 0.31% of the sample rests with the top ten. Sequencing used CD4+ or CD8+ T cells sorted from blood, obtained in a trial of the OX40 agonist ivuxolimab. The receptors were sampled from an adult with an advanced solid tumor such as melanoma, head and neck, liver or kidney cancer.

The chain carries TRBV27 and TRBJ2-1; D remains unclear. Deletions cut 2 bases from V and 5 bases from J, with 16 bases between. Looked up from germline, CDR1 is MNHEY and CDR2 is SMNVEV (reference sequence). CDR3 size: 16 residues. This chain's CDR3 is CASSLIPIQSNNEQFF. The CDR3 nucleotides read TGTGCCAGCAGTTTAATCCCTATACAATCTAACAATGAGCAGTTCTTC.

The chain couples TRBV7-2 to TRBJ2-7; TRBD2 is a possible D gene (5 bases). The CDR3 sequence is 11 residues long. Germline V gene data show CDR1 as SGHTA and CDR2 as FQGNSA. V was shortened by 5 bases and J by 3 bases, with 5 bases between the two germline ends. CDR3 nucleotides: TGTGCCAGCAGCCGGGGCTACGAGCAGTACTTC. Translated: CASSRGYEQYF.

This chain uses TRBV15 with TRBJ2-1; 8 bases map to TRBD1. The CDR3 totals 13 residues. CDR1 LNHNV and CDR2 YYDKDF come from the germline V gene (reference sequence). The V segment lost 4 bases and the J segment 7 bases; nucleotides outside the gene matches: 3. The CDR3 DNA reads TGTGCCACCAGCATGCAGGGGGCGAATGAGCAGTTCTTC. It codes for CATSMQGANEQFF.

The chain combines TRBV19 with TRBJ2-1; 9 positions match TRBD1. Germline V gene data show CDR1 as LNHDA and CDR2 as SQIVND (reference sequence). This CDR3 is 16 amino acids long. Germline trimming cut 4 bases from V and 8 bases from J; bases unmatched to any gene: 12. The CDR3: CASSNRGTGSIDEQFF. For the CDR3, the DNA is TGTGCCAGTAGTAATCGTGGGACAGGGAGTATCGATGAGCAGTTCTTC. Full variable domain (remainder filled in from reference TRBV19 and TRBJ2-1): DGGITQSPKYLFRKEGQNVTLSCEQNLNHDAMYWYRQDPGQGLRLIYYSQIVNDFQKGDIAEGYSVSREKKESFPLTVTSAQKNPTAFYLCASSNRGTGSIDEQFFGPGTRLTVL.

Worth noting for this clone: An end of the junction differs from the germline gene, which may be a read error. The gene calls are TRBV7-9 and TRBJ2-5; D gene uncertain. This CDR3 spans 13 amino acids. Germline V lookup: CDR1 SEHNR, CDR2 FQNEAQ (reference sequence). Here the CDR3 reads CASNLHFQETQYF. The CDR3 DNA is TGTGCCAGCAACTTACACTTTCAAGAGACCCAGTACTTC.

The V call is TRBV5-6, the J call TRBJ1-2, with D hard to call. The CDR3 spans 13 residues. V was cut by 7 bases and J by 4 bases, with 14 bases left in between. The germline CDR1 and CDR2 sequences are SGHDT and YYEEEE. In nucleotides, the CDR3 is TGTGCCAGCGAAGGAGGCGGTTTCTATGGCTACACCTTC. This translates into CASEGGGFYGYTF.